This paragraph reports one TCR beta chain. Its antigen is not yet known. Per-base quality was not reported, and no clone a single base away is much larger than it. This entry belongs to a study of cytomegalovirus exposure and HLA in healthy donors (dated by TCRdb to about 2017). In terms of the full investigation: An earlier analysis of 550 to 700 of the donors reported approximately 270 Gb of sequence data and some 120 million unique TCR beta sequences from 150 million to 200 million T cells. Around 320 gigabases of sequencing data and approximately 80 million unique TCR sequences were included in an early release covering about 700 HLA-typed donors. Among the roughly 370 genotyped donors, about 85% belonged to the genetic ancestry cluster associated with self-reported Caucasian donors. The aim of the study was to test whether cataloging public T cell receptors could identify signatures of past pathogen exposure. Using immunosequencing, the study profiled T cell repertoires from 550 to 750 subjects and related those repertoires to cytomegalovirus serostatus. In addition to the first cohort of roughly 670 subjects, a separate validation cohort of 120 different subjects was used. To predict cytomegalovirus infection status, the study combined high-throughput TCR immunosequencing, statistical association of individual TCRs with disease status, and machine learning. A later analysis re-analyzed previously published TCR beta repertoires from about 600 donors and added high-resolution HLA genotyping to study TCR occurrence patterns. In the later analysis, no new phenotypic data were used to find candidate immune exposures; instead, reliance was placed on TCR beta sequences and their occurrence across donors. An earlier analysis of approximately 640 of the donors applied high-throughput TCR beta sequencing to assess whether each TCR beta V gene segment acted as functional or pseudogenic. Donor age, sex, ethnicity and CMV serostatus were compiled together with the repertoire data. In a later genetic analysis, genome-wide SNP genotypes for 398 of the 666 donors were used, and that subset was treated as a discovery cohort. All discovery cohort repertoires had been generated on a single sequencing platform. Class I and class II HLA loci were covered by the typing at four-digit resolution. Typing coverage varied by locus: roughly 629-630 donors for A, B, C, DRB1 and DQB1; around 560 for DQA1; more than 600 for DPA1; fewer than 480 for DPB1. Several DR-DQ haplotypes were handled as single units for association and clustering, since linkage in the cohort was strong. On average, around 240,000 unique TCR beta nucleotide sequences were sequenced per donor among 398 genotyped donors of the cohort, with around 19% of those sequences being non-productive. Findings and caveats that apply to the study as a whole: A further reported finding was that TCR beta sequences accurately predicted the HLA-A and HLA-B alleles for most subjects in the first cohort. When HLA alleles, especially DR and DQ, strongly co-occurred, attributing TCR associations to individual alleles was difficult. In a later analysis, TCR association rates were found to vary across HLA loci, with the most associated TCRs seen for DRB1 alleles and the fewest for HLA-C alleles. In a later analysis, HLA-associated TCR beta chains showed more clonal expansion and lower generation probabilities than non-associated chains that were equally common. A later analysis associated 15,000 to 20,000 TCR beta sequences with specific HLA alleles at a false discovery rate of 0.05. A few of the identified cytomegalovirus-associated TCR beta chains were confirmed in vitro to be specific for cytomegalovirus antigens. In a later genetic analysis, a missense DCLRE1C variant was associated with V-gene and J-gene trimming of TCR beta chains, and the association was replicated in an independent cohort. Around 16 rarely observed V segments, including chromosome 9 orphons, were excluded from the earlier analysis of just under 600 of the donors because counts were too low. Only TCR beta chains were sequenced in this cohort, and the absence of alpha or paired-chain data limited detectable features. The sequencing pipeline was judged likely to have produced a cluster of highly shared sequence variants as a technical artifact. According to a later genetic analysis, donors in an Asian-associated ancestry cluster had fewer N-insertions in productive TCRs than the approximately 650-donor mean. Because some donors lacked HLA typing at each locus, the association tests relied only on the typed subset. Linkage disequilibrium might explain the correlated functional status among segregating V segments, but an unknown experimental factor could not be ruled out. The authors suggested that the approach could potentially be generalized to other disease states and immunological phenotypes. Presence/absence analyses assumed roughly uniform sequencing depth across donors, an assumption that may not hold. According to a later analysis, parvovirus B19, influenza, CMV and Epstein-Barr virus appeared linked to several top co-occurrence clusters. Across donors, most TCR sequences were observed very rarely, whereas some public TCRs were present in many individuals. The classifier was reported to diagnose cytomegalovirus status with high specificity and sensitivity in both the original and validation cohorts. The study gave a list of under 200 TCR beta chains associated with cytomegalovirus. Immune exposure information for the cohort was limited to CMV serostatus. In an earlier analysis of 450 to 750 of the donors, most TCR beta V segments appeared in productive rearrangements about 87% or about 30% of the time, broadly matching IMGT annotations. In a later analysis, most CMV-associated TCR beta chains were found to appear HLA-restricted, with HLA associations seemingly driven largely by CMV exposure.

In total, roughly 670 healthy bone marrow donors made up the cohort. At the time of sampling, every cohort member was nominally healthy, though immune exposures that went unrecorded were likely present. The donor was CMV seronegative and belonged to the group of around 350 seronegative cohort members. Every donor gave a peripheral blood sample, and the peripheral blood mononuclear cells from that sample were used for TCR beta sequencing. The Qiagen DNeasy Blood Extraction Kit was used to extract genomic DNA from the blood cell samples. The library was prepared using the immunoSEQ multiplex PCR assay. For the multiplex PCR, a mixture combining 60 forward primers for TCR Vbeta segments and 13 reverse primers for TCR Jbeta segments was used. The CDR3 region of rearranged TCR beta genes was amplified from genomic DNA by a multiplex PCR assay. Amplified TCR beta libraries were sequenced as 87-base-pair reads on the Illumina HiSeq System. The paper's processing steps were these. In a later analysis, tens of millions of unique TCR beta chains were counted across the 690 or so repertoires, and roughly 11 million of these chains were shared by at least two donors. A nearest-neighbor algorithm error-corrected the raw reads and collapsed the reads into unique sequences, merging closely related sequences to remove PCR and sequencing errors. CDR3 sequences were aligned to IMGT reference sequences to assign V, D and J gene segments. For a sequence to be retained, a match of at least six nucleotides was required to both a V gene segment and a J gene segment. A rearrangement counted as productive if the CDR3 had no stop codons and remained in frame with V and J, and every other rearrangement counted as non-productive. Following IMGT convention, CDR3 was defined as the stretch from the second conserved V-encoded cysteine up to the conserved J-encoded phenylalanine. Sequences without an unambiguous match to a single V gene segment were excluded from the earlier analysis of about 640 of the donors. An earlier analysis of a few hundred of the donors called V segments functional above 56.7% productive rearrangements and segregating when the between-donor standard deviation exceeded 5%. A statistical classification framework was built for diagnosing cytomegalovirus status from the catalog of TCR beta chain sequences. A later analysis assigned V and J genes by comparing TCR nucleotide sequences with IMGT/GENE-DB human TR gene sequences. In a later analysis, CDR3 sequences and most-parsimonious VDJ recombination scenarios were assigned using the TCRdist pipeline. In a later analysis, every TCR beta chain was defined by the combination of its CDR3 amino acid sequence and its V-gene family, and reads without a unique V-gene family were dropped. As a way to deal with suspected cross-contamination and a sequencing artifact, a later analysis dropped roughly 620 nucleotide sequences that were highly shared and had low generation probability. In a later analysis, a clonal expansion index for each public chain was calculated from normalized within-repertoire ranks of inferred template counts. A later analysis computed generation probabilities with a VDJ recombination model fitted to out-of-frame rearrangements, and checked the results against IGoR. In a later analysis, TCR-TCR, TCR-HLA and TCR-CMV co-occurrence was scored with hypergeometric tests, and a repertoire-size bias correction was applied to TCR pairs. A later analysis estimated false discovery rates by permuting HLA or CMV assignments 20 times. In a later analysis, co-occurring TCRs were grouped using DBSCAN, with TCRdist sequence similarity added in when clustering inside HLA-allele-positive subsets. Co-occurrence clustering excluded repertoires with fewer than 30,000 or more than 120,000 public chains, plus five with anomalous nucleotide sharing. The immuneACCESS repertoire file appears here via TCRdb, limited to in-frame rearrangements. These files lack a portion of the clones; in checked studies, under half of the deficit traces to unresolved V genes, and the cause of the others is not known. V, J and clone size reflect that table, while D and trimming were determined from the DNA. The sample yields under 130,000 clones; approximately 72% were counted once. Roughly 1.3% of the sample is held by the ten biggest clonotypes.

This sequence was found in a man aged 25 to 40 in good health and CMV-seronegative. Sequencing was carried out using PBMCs.

The DNA sequence follows: TGTGCCAGCAGTCCCGGCAGCGGGAGCGATGAGCAGTTCTTC. It codes for CASSPGSGSDEQFF. Rearrangement joined TRBV28 to TRBJ2-1, with 8 central nucleotides matching TRBD2. The CDR3, cysteine through phenylalanine, is 14 amino acids long. Here the CDR3 DNA is all that survives: 42 bases in frame from base 1. CDR1 and CDR2, looked up from the germline V gene, are MDHEN and SYDVKM. V lost 5 bases and J lost 8 bases, and the count of bases not matched to a germline gene is 8.